Here is one T cell receptor beta chain with its context. Its antigen is not identified. This record belongs to a study of cytomegalovirus exposure and HLA in healthy donors. On the study more broadly: Approximately 85 million unique TCRs from HLA-typed donors made up an early data release.

Researchers ran the PCR with 60 Vbeta and 13 Jbeta primers. Clones were sequenced by immunoSEQ multiplex PCR, and TCRdb holds only the in-frame ones, with some missing. This listing includes around 75,000 clones. Whole-study findings and limits: Cytomegalovirus association was listed for approximately 160 TCR beta chains.

The sample taken for sequencing was PBMCs. The receptor's source is a boy between 5 and 17 years old in good health and CMV-seronegative.

The CDR3 nucleotides read TGCGCCAGCAGCTTGGATGGAACACAGGGGGCCGGCTACACCTTC. Its translation is CASSLDGTQGAGYTF. This sequence joins TRBV5-1 and TRBJ1-2; 9 nucleotides match TRBD1. CDR3 length equals 15 residues. The V and J ends lost 0 bases and 8 bases, in that order; junction bases with no gene match: 8. CDR1 SGHRS and CDR2 YFSETQ come from the germline V gene.